These T cell receptor beta chains were read from a single sample in a study of radiotherapy plus CTLA-4 blockade in lung cancer. Produced via immunoSEQ multiplex PCR; TCRdb's table is partial and in-frame only. Of roughly 39,000 clones listed, about 70% were seen once; the top ten hold 8.9%. Specimen: peripheral blood, collected from a patient treated with radiotherapy plus ipilimumab. These receptors originate from a human donor with non-small cell lung cancer who had stable disease on radiotherapy plus ipilimumab. Both conserved end residues are part of each CDR3. D genes are given only for firm matches. Clone size is shown for a subset of rows, as once, few, many or a class of expanded clone.

D	V	size	J	DNA	CDR3
NA	TRBV6-6	NA	TRBJ1-1	TGTGCCAGCAGTCCCACGACAGGCTACACTGAAGCTTTCTTT	CASSPTTGYTEAFF
NA	TRBV2	NA	TRBJ2-1	TGTGCCAGCACCCTGACAGAACTCTATTCTAATGAGCAGTTCTTC	CASTLTELYSNEQFF
NA	TRBV27	NA	TRBJ2-5	TGTGCCAGCAGTTTCTCCGGGGGCCGGCGGGGGTTTGAGGAGACCCAGTACTTC	CASSFSGGRRGFEETQYF
TRBD1	TRBV5-4	medium-sized	TRBJ2-2	TGTGCCAGCAGCTCGCTAACCAGGGGGTTAGCCGGGGAGCTGTTTTTT	CASSSLTRGLAGELFF
NA	TRBV5-1	NA	TRBJ2-1	TGCGCCAGCAGCTTGGAATGGGACCCCTACAATGAGCAGTTCTTC	CASSLEWDPYNEQFF
NA	TRBV10-3	once	TRBJ2-2	TGTGCCATCAGGACCGGGACTTCTACCGGGGAGCTGTTTTTT	CAIRTGTSTGELFF
NA	TRBV27	NA	TRBJ2-1	TGTGCCAGCAGTTTCCTCAGCTCCTACAATGAGCAGTTCTTC	CASSFLSSYNEQFF
NA	TRBV6-1	few	TRBJ2-7	TGTGCCAGCGAGGGTCTGGGCTACGAGCAGTACTTC	CASEGLGYEQYF
NA	TRBV6-6	NA	TRBJ1-3	TGTGCCAGCAGTTCCACTTCTGGAAACACCATATATTTT	CASSSTSGNTIYF
NA	TRBV30	NA	TRBJ1-2	TGTGCCTGGAGTGTGGACGAACAGTCCTATGGCTACACCTTC	CAWSVDEQSYGYTF
TRBD1	TRBV9	NA	TRBJ1-1	TGTGCCAGCAGCGTAGCTACGGCAGGGGGCGCTGAAGCTTTCTTT	CASSVATAGGAEAFF
NA	TRBV18	NA	TRBJ1-2	TGTGCCAGCTCACCACCTCGGGCTGGGGGGCGACAATATGGCTACACCTTC	CASSPPRAGGRQYGYTF
NA	TRBV2	NA	TRBJ2-7	TGTGCCAGCGGTTTCAGAGACTACGAGCAGTACTTC	CASGFRDYEQYF
TRBD1	TRBV18	NA	TRBJ1-1	TGTGCCAGCTCACTTGGGCCCGACAGGGGGGACACTGAAGCTTTCTTT	CASSLGPDRGDTEAFF
NA	TRBV19	few	TRBJ1-4	TGTGCCAGCACCCGGATAGAGTCTCGTGATGAAAAACTGTTTTTT	CASTRIESRDEKLFF
NA	TRBV12-5	NA	TRBJ1-5	TGTGCTAGTGGTCCGAATCAGCCCCAGCATTTT	CASGPNQPQHF
TRBD2	TRBV10-1	NA	TRBJ2-2	TGCGCCAGCAGTCCTAGGACTAGCGGGTCCGGGGAGCTGTTTTTT	CASSPRTSGSGELFF
TRBD1	TRBV2	NA	TRBJ1-1	TGTGCCAGCAGGGAGGGGGCCAGGATGGACACTGAAGCTTTCTTT	CASREGARMDTEAFF
NA	TRBV15	NA	TRBJ1-5	TGTGCCACCAGCAGCAAAGACTATAGCAATCAGCCCCAGCATTTT	CATSSKDYSNQPQHF
NA	TRBV6-5	NA	TRBJ2-6	TGTGCCAGCAGGCTCGGGTGGGCTGGGGCCAACGTCCTGACTTTC	CASRLGWAGANVLTF
NA	TRBV21-1	NA	TRBJ1-1	TGTGCCAGCAGCAATTGGACAGGGGGTGATGGATACACTGAAGCTTTCTTT	CASSNWTGGDGYTEAFF
NA	TRBV1	NA	TRBJ2-6	TGCACCAGCAGTCGGGCCAACGTCCTGACTTTC	CTSSRANVLTF
NA	TRBV21-1	few	TRBJ2-7	TGTGCCAGCAGCAAAGAGGGGGTGACGGGAACCCTGGTATCCTACGAGCAGTACTTC	CASSKEGVTGTLVSYEQYF
TRBD1	TRBV7-6	NA	TRBJ2-1	TGTGCCAGCAGCTTACTGGGACAGGGGCTCAGGAATGAGCAGTTCTTC	CASSLLGQGLRNEQFF
NA	TRBV11-2	once	TRBJ1-1	TGTGCCAGCAGCTTAGGCGGAAAGAGTGAAGCTTTCTTT	CASSLGGKSEAFF
NA	TRBV2	NA	TRBJ1-1	TGTGCCAGCAGTTCAAGTGGTTTGAACACTGAAGCTTTCTTT	CASSSSGLNTEAFF
NA	TRBV11-2	NA	TRBJ2-3	TGTGCCAGCAGCTTAGCAGGTACGAGCACAGATACGCAGTATTTT	CASSLAGTSTDTQYF
NA	TRBV30	NA	TRBJ1-5	TGTGCCTGGAGTGGGGGTAGCAATCAGCCCCAGCATTTT	CAWSGGSNQPQHF
NA	TRBV9	many	TRBJ2-1	TGTGCCAGCAGCGCCGGCCCCGGGGTTGTACCCTACAATGAGCAGTTCTTC	CASSAGPGVVPYNEQFF
NA	TRBV6-1	NA	TRBJ1-2	TGTGCCAGTTCTCAGGAAAGCCGGGGCTACACCTTC	CASSQESRGYTF
TRBD1	TRBV27	NA	TRBJ1-2	TGTGCCAGCAGTTCTACCCGGGACAGGGAGTATGGCTACACCTTC	CASSSTRDREYGYTF
NA	TRBV7-2	few	TRBJ1-2	TGTGCCAGCAGCTTAGTTCTGGGTCACTATGGCTACACCTTC	CASSLVLGHYGYTF
NA	TRBV19	NA	TRBJ1-6	TGTGCCAGTAGTATACCCGGGCTTATTAATTCACCCCTCCACTTT	CASSIPGLINSPLHF
NA	TRBV6-1	NA	TRBJ1-5	TGTGCCAGCAGCGGACATCTTAGCAATCAGCCCCAGCATTTT	CASSGHLSNQPQHF
NA	TRBV19	NA	TRBJ1-1	TGTGCCAGTAGAAACCCGAACACTGAAGCTTTCTTT	CASRNPNTEAFF
TRBD1	TRBV28	NA	TRBJ1-3	TGTGCCAGCAGTTTACAGGGGGCAAACACCATATATTTT	CASSLQGANTIYF
NA	TRBV5-6	NA	TRBJ1-4	TGTGCCAGCAGCTGGGCCAAAAAACTGTTTTTT	CASSWAKKLFF
NA	TRBV30	NA	TRBJ1-1	TGTGCCTGGGGGTGGCGGACGAACACTGAAGCTTTCTTT	CAWGWRTNTEAFF
NA	TRBV6-5	few	TRBJ1-5	TGTGCCACCCGGGACGGCAATCAGCCCCAGCATTTT	CATRDGNQPQHF
NA	TRBV10-3	NA	TRBJ2-2	TGTGCCATCAGTGATAATCCAGGGAACACCGGGGAGCTGTTTTTT	CAISDNPGNTGELFF
NA	TRBV11-2	NA	TRBJ1-5	TGTGCCAGCAGCCCCCCGACGGGTCAGCCCCAGCATTTT	CASSPPTGQPQHF
TRBD1	TRBV7-2	NA	TRBJ1-2	TGTGCCAGCAGCTTCCCGGGACAGGATTTCGGTGGCTACACCTTC	CASSFPGQDFGGYTF
NA	TRBV19	once	TRBJ2-1	TGTGCCAGTAGGGATCGGGGTAGCTCCTACAATGAGCAGTTCTTC	CASRDRGSSYNEQFF
TRBD1	TRBV19	NA	TRBJ2-3	TGTGCCAGTATGGGACAGGGGGCTGACCAATTTACGCAGTATTTT	CASMGQGADQFTQYF
NA	TRBV2	NA	TRBJ1-1	TGTGCCAGCAGTCTTGCAGGGAGGACTGAAGCTTTCTTT	CASSLAGRTEAFF
TRBD1	TRBV15	NA	TRBJ2-3	TGTGCCACCAGCCTAAAGACAGGGGGGGGCGGGGATACGCAGTATTTT	CATSLKTGGGGDTQYF
NA	TRBV30	NA	TRBJ2-5	TGTGCCTGGAGTCCCGCGGCGGGAGAGACCCAGTACTTC	CAWSPAAGETQYF
NA	TRBV6-1	once	TRBJ2-6	TGTGCCAGCAGTGAAGCAAGTTGGGGTAGAAGCTCTGGGGCCAACGTCCTGACTTTC	CASSEASWGRSSGANVLTF
TRBD1	TRBV5-4	NA	TRBJ2-5	TGTGCCAGCAGCTTTCCGGGACAGGGGGCATCGGAGACCCAGTACTTC	CASSFPGQGASETQYF
NA	TRBV19	NA	TRBJ2-1	TGTGCCAGTAGTATTTTACAGGGTGGTTCCGATGAGCAGTTCTTC	CASSILQGGSDEQFF
TRBD1	TRBV5-1	NA	TRBJ2-5	TGCGCCAGCAGCCCCTCCGACAGGGACGAACAAGAGACCCAGTACTTC	CASSPSDRDEQETQYF
TRBD1	TRBV27	NA	TRBJ1-1	TGTGCCAGCAAACGACAGGGGGCGGAAGCTGAAGCTTTCTTT	CASKRQGAEAEAFF
NA	TRBV9	NA	TRBJ1-2	TGTGCCAGCAGCGCCCGGGACACATCGGTGGAGGGCTATGGCTACACCTTC	CASSARDTSVEGYGYTF